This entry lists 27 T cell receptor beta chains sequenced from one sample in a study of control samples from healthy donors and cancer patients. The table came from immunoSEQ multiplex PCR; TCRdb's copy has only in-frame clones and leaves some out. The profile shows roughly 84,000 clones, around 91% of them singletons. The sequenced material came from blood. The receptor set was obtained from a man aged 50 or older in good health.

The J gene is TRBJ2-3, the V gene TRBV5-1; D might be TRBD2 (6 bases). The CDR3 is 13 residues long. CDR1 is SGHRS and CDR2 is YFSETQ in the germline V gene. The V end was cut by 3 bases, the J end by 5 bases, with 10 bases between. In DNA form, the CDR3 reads TGCGCCAGCAGCTCGCTGGGGGGAGATACGCAGTATTTT. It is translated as CASSSLGGDTQYF.

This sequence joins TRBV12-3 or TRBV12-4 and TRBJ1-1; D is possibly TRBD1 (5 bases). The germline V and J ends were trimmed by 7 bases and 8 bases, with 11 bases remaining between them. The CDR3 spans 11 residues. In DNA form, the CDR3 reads TGTGCCAGCACCCAGACAGTCGAAGCTTTCTTT. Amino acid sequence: CASTQTVEAFF.

DNA of the CDR3: TGCGCCAGCAGCTTGGGGGGAACGGGCAACACTGAAGCTTTCTTT. It yields the protein CASSLGGTGNTEAFF. V usage is TRBV5-1 and J usage is TRBJ1-1, with D hard to call. Trimming removed 0 bases from V and 2 bases from J, with 11 bases in between. The length of the CDR3 is 15 residues. Germline loops: CDR1 SGHRS, CDR2 YFSETQ.

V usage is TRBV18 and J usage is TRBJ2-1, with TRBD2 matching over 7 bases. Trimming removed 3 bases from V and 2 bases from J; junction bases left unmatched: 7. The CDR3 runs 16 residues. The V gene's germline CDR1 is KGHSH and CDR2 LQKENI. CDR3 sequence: CASSPTWGGTYNEQFF. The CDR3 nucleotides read TGTGCCAGCTCACCGACCTGGGGGGGGACCTACAATGAGCAGTTCTTC.

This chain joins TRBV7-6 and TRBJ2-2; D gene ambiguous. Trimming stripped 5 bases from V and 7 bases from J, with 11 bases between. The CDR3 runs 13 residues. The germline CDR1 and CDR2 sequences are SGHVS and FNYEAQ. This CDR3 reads CASSPDWGGELFF. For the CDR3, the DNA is TGTGCCAGCAGCCCAGATTGGGGCGGGGAGCTGTTTTTT.

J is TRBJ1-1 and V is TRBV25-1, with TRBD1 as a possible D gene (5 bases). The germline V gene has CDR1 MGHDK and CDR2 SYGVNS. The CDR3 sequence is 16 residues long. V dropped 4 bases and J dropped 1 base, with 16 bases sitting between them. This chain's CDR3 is CASSGLKGPTNTEAFF. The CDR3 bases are TGTGCCAGCAGTGGCCTAAAGGGACCGACGAACACTGAAGCTTTCTTT.

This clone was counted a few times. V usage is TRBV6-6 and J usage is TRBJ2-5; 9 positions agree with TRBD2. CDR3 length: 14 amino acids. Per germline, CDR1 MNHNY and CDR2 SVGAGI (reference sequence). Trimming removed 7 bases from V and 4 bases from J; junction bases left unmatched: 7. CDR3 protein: CASTQAGGPETQYF. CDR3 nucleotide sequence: TGTGCCAGCACCCAGGCGGGGGGGCCAGAGACCCAGTACTTC.

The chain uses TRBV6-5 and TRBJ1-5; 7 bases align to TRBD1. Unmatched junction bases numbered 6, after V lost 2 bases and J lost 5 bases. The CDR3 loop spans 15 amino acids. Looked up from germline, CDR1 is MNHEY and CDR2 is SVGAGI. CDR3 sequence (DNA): TGTGCCAGCAGTTACGCACAGGGGTCGCATCAGCCCCAGCATTTT. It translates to CASSYAQGSHQPQHF.

DNA for the CDR3: TGCAGCGTTGAACTAAGTACAGATACGCAGTATTTT. It encodes CSVELSTDTQYF. The V call is TRBV29-1, the J call TRBJ2-3; D unclear. Trimming stripped 2 bases from V and 3 bases from J, with 6 bases between. The CDR3 has 12 amino acids. CDR1 is SQVTM, CDR2 ANQGSEA, per germline.

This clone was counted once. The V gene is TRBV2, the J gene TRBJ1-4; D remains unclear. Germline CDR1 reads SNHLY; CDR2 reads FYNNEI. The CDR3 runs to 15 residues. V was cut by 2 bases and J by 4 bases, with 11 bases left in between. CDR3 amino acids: CASSERRWDNEKLFF. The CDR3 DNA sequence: TGTGCCAGCAGTGAACGAAGGTGGGATAATGAAAAACTGTTTTTT. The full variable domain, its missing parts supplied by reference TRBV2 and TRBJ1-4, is EPEVTQTPSHQVTQMGQEVILRCVPISNHLYFYWYRQILGQKVEFLVSFYNNEISEKSEIFDDQFSVERPDGSNFTLKIRSTKLEDSAMYFCASSERRWDNEKLFFGSGTQLSVL.

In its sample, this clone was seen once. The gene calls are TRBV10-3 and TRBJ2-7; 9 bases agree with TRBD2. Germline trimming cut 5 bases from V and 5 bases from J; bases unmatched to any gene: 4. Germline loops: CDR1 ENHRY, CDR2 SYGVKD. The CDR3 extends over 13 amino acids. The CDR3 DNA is TGTGCCATCAGTCGCGGGGGGGCGAACGAGCAGTACTTC. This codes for CAISRGGANEQYF.

The CDR3 DNA sequence: TGTGCCAGCAGTTACTCGGGTGCCACTGAAGCTTTCTTT. Its protein product is CASSYSGATEAFF. The chain couples TRBV6-5 to TRBJ1-1; D remains ambiguous. Per germline, CDR1 MNHEY and CDR2 SVGAGI. The CDR3 extends over 13 amino acids. Trimming shortened V by 0 bases and J by 4 bases, and 6 bases separated the two germline ends.

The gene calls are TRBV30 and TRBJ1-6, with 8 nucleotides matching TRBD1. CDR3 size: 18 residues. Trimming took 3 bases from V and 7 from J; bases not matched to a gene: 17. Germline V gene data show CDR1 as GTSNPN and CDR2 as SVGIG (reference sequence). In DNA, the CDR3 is TGTGCCTGGAGGGACCAAAACTCAGGGACAGGAAGAAATTCACCCCTCCACTTT. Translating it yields CAWRDQNSGTGRNSPLHF. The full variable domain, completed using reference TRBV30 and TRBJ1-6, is SQTIHQWPATLVQPVGSPLSLECTVEGTSNPNLYWYRQAAGRGLQLLFYSVGIGQISSEVPQNLSASRPQDRQFILSSKKLLLSDSGFYLCAWRDQNSGTGRNSPLHFGNGTRLTVT.

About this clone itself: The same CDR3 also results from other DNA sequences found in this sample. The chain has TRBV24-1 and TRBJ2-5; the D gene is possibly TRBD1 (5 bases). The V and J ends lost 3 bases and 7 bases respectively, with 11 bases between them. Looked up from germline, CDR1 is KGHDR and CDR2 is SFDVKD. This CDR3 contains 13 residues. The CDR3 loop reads CATSDPGMGTQYF. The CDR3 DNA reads TGTGCCACCAGTGATCCAGGGATGGGGACCCAGTACTTC.

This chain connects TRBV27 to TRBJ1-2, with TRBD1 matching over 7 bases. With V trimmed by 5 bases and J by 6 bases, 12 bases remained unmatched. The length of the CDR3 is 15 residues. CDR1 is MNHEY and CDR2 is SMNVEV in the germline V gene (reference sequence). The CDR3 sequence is CASSPLTGWRDGYTF. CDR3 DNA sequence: TGTGCCAGCAGTCCATTGACAGGGTGGAGGGATGGCTACACCTTC.

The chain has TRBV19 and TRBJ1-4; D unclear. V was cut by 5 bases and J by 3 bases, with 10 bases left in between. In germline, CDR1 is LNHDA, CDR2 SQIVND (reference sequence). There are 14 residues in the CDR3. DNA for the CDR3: TGTGCCAGTAGTGACGACCGATCTAATGAAAAACTGTTTTTT. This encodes CASSDDRSNEKLFF.

For the CDR3, the DNA is TGTGCCAGCAGCTCTGAGGGGGAGCCCCAGCATTTT. Protein: CASSSEGEPQHF. The rearrangement uses TRBV7-9 and TRBJ1-5, with D possibly being TRBD1 (6 bases). The V and J ends lost 4 bases and 8 bases respectively, with 9 bases between them. The CDR3 runs 12 residues. Germline V gene data show CDR1 as SEHNR and CDR2 as FQNEAQ (reference sequence).

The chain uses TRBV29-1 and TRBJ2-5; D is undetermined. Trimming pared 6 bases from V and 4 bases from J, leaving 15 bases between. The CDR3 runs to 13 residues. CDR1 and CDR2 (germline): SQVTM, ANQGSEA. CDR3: CSVGPAATETQYF. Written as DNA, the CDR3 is TGCAGCGTGGGCCCGGCCGCGACAGAGACCCAGTACTTC.

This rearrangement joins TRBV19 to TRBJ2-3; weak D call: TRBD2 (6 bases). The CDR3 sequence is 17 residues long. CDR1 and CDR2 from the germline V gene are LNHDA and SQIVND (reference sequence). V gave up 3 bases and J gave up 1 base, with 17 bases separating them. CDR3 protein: CASSIPTRMSGTDTQYF. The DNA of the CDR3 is TGTGCCAGTAGTATTCCGACTAGAATGTCGGGCACAGATACGCAGTATTTT.

CDR3 region: CASSTVQGYNSPLHF. The CDR3 nucleotides read TGTGCCAGCAGCACAGTACAGGGTTATAATTCACCCCTCCACTTT. The J gene is TRBJ1-6, the V gene TRBV7-9, with D maybe TRBD1 (6 bases). In germline, CDR1 is SEHNR, CDR2 FQNEAQ (reference sequence). Trimming removed 5 bases from V and 4 bases from J, with 12 bases in between. The CDR3 contains 15 residues.

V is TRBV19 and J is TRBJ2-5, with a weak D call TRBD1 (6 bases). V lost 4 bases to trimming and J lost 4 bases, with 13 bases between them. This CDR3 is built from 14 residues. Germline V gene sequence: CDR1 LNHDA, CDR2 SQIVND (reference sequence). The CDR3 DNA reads TGTGCCAGTAGTAGGCAGGGGAGAGGAGAGACCCAGTACTTC. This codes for CASSRQGRGETQYF.

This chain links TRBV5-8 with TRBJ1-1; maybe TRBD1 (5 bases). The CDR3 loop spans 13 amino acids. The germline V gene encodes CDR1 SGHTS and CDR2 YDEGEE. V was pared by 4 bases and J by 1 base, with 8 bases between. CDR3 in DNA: TGTGCCAGCAGCCTGACAGAGAACACTGAAGCTTTCTTT. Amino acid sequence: CASSLTENTEAFF.

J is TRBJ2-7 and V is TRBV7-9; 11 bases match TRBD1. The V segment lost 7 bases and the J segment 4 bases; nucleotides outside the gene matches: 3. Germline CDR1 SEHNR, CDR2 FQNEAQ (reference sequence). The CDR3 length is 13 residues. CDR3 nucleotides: TGTGCCAGCACCGGGACAGGGGGGTACGAGCAGTACTTC. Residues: CASTGTGGYEQYF.

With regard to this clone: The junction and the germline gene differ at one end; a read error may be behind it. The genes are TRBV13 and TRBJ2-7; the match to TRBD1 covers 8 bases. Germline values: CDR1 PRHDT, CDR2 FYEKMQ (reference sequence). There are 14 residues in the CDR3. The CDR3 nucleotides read TGTGCCAGCAGCTTAACAGGGGGTCTTTCCCCTGAGCGATTC. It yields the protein CASSLTGGLSPERF. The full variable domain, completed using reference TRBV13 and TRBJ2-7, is AAGVIQSPRHLIKEKRETATLKCYPIPRHDTVYWYQQGPGQDPQFLISFYEKMQSDKGSIPDRFSAQQFSDYHSELNMSSLELGDSALYFCASSLTGGLSPERFGPGTRLTVT.

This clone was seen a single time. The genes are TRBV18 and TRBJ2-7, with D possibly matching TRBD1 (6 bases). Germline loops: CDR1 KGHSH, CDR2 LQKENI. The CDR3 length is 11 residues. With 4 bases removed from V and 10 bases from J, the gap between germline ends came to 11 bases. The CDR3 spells CASSQSDSQYF. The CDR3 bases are TGTGCCAGCTCACAATCGGACAGCCAGTACTTC.

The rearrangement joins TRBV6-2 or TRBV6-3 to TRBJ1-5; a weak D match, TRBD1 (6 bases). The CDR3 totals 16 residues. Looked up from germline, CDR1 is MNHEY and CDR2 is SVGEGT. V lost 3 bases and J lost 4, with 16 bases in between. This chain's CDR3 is CASSYYPRDKNQPQHF. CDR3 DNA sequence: TGTGCCAGCAGTTATTATCCCCGGGACAAAAATCAGCCCCAGCATTTT.

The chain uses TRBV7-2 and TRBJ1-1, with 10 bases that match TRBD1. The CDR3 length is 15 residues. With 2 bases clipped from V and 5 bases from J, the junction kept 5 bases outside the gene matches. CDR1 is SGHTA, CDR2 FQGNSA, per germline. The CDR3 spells CASSLRGGQGTEAFF. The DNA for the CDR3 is TGTGCCAGCAGCTTAAGGGGGGGACAGGGGACTGAAGCTTTCTTT.